Each of the 19 T cell receptor beta chains below was sequenced from the same sample in a study of blood T cell repertoires in COVID-19. Assay used: immunoSEQ multiplex PCR; TCRdb lists only in-frame clones, some missing. The repertoire includes some 62,000 clones, roughly 76% of them detected once, and roughly 5.4% sits in the top ten. The sequenced sample was peripheral blood. The receptors were sampled from a human donor in a cohort sampled during active COVID-19.

The chain recombines TRBV6-5 with TRBJ2-3, with D maybe TRBD2 (6 bases). Germline loops: CDR1 MNHEY, CDR2 SVGAGI. V shed 1 base and J shed 3 bases, with 8 bases lying between them. This CDR3 is 14 amino acids long. The chain's CDR3 is CASSYWRETDTQYF. The CDR3 bases are TGTGCCAGCAGTTACTGGAGGGAGACAGATACGCAGTATTTT.

The rearrangement links TRBV19 to TRBJ1-3; 7 bases fit TRBD1. The V and J ends lost 1 base and 2 bases, in that order; junction bases with no gene match: 5. The germline V gene has CDR1 LNHDA and CDR2 SQIVND (reference sequence). This CDR3 has 16 residues. The CDR3 nucleotides are TGTGCCAGTAGTATAGGCCGGACAGGACCTGGAAACACCATATATTTT. This encodes CASSIGRTGPGNTIYF.

This chain links TRBV19 with TRBJ1-5; tentative D call: TRBD1 (6 bases). V was cut by 9 bases and J by 2 bases, with 14 bases left in between. Germline CDR1 LNHDA, CDR2 SQIVND (reference sequence). The length of the CDR3 is 14 residues. The CDR3 sequence is CASSDRSGNQPQHF. CDR3 bases: TGTGCCAGCAGTGACAGGTCTGGCAATCAGCCCCAGCATTTT.

The chain combines TRBV6-2 or TRBV6-3 with TRBJ1-2, with D uncertain. The length of the CDR3 is 12 residues. Germline V lookup: CDR1 MNHEY, CDR2 SVGEGT. V was cut by 2 bases and J by 8 bases, with 9 bases left in between. The CDR3 spells CASSYEARGYTF. CDR3 DNA: TGTGCCAGCAGTTACGAGGCTCGCGGCTACACCTTC.

The V call is TRBV10-3, the J call TRBJ2-1; 8 bases agree with TRBD2. The CDR3 covers 15 residues. Trimming cost V 8 bases and J 0 bases; bases outside gene matches: 6. Germline CDR1 reads ENHRY; CDR2 reads SYGVKD. The CDR3: CAIGAGGSSYNEQFF. In DNA form, the CDR3 reads TGTGCCATCGGGGCGGGGGGTAGCTCCTACAATGAGCAGTTCTTC.

V and J are TRBV9 and TRBJ1-2; D is perhaps TRBD1 (6 bases). The germline V and J ends were trimmed by 3 bases and 3 bases, with 15 bases remaining between them. The CDR3 has 15 amino acids. In germline, CDR1 is SGDLS, CDR2 YYNGEE. CDR3: CASSEGGATDYGYTF. The DNA for the CDR3 is TGTGCCAGCAGCGAGGGGGGGGCCACTGACTATGGCTACACCTTC.

CDR3 residues: CASSPGTSEGTQYF. The CDR3 nucleotides read TGCGCCAGCAGCCCGGGGACTAGCGAGGGGACCCAGTACTTC. J is TRBJ2-5 and V is TRBV5-1, with 10 bases fitting TRBD2. Germline V gene sequence: CDR1 SGHRS, CDR2 YFSETQ. The CDR3 contains 14 residues. V was pared by 4 bases and J by 7 bases, with 7 bases of the junction left unmatched.

The chain recombines TRBV19 with TRBJ2-3, with 7 bases fitting TRBD2. CDR1 is LNHDA and CDR2 is SQIVND in the germline V gene (reference sequence). Unmatched junction bases numbered 10, after V lost 4 bases and J lost 0 bases. This CDR3 has 17 residues. CDR3 loop: CASSTLEAGPSTDTQYF. CDR3 nucleotides: TGTGCCAGTAGTACCCTAGAAGCGGGACCCAGCACAGATACGCAGTATTTT.

This clone was seen once. The CDR3 spells CASSNRRDTGELFF. The CDR3 bases are TGTGCCAGCAGTAACCGACGGGATACCGGGGAGCTGTTTTTT. The chain recombines TRBV6-5 with TRBJ2-2; the D gene is possibly TRBD2 (5 bases). V was shortened by 5 bases and J by 5 bases, with 12 bases between the two germline ends. Germline V gene data show CDR1 as MNHEY and CDR2 as SVGAGI. The CDR3 spans 14 residues.

A remark on this clone: The same CDR3 also results from other DNA sequences found in this sample. V usage is TRBV19 and J usage is TRBJ2-3, with D possibly TRBD2 on 5 matching bases. The CDR3 spans 14 residues. Germline loops: CDR1 LNHDA, CDR2 SQIVND (reference sequence). V was cut by 3 bases and J by 1 base, with 8 bases left in between. The DNA of the CDR3 is TGTGCCAGTAGTATTCGGACTGGCACAGATACGCAGTATTTT. Translation: CASSIRTGTDTQYF.

This rearrangement joins TRBV19 to TRBJ2-1; 8 bases agree with TRBD1. This CDR3 is built from 15 residues. Germline V gives CDR1 LNHDA, CDR2 SQIVND (reference sequence). With V trimmed by 4 bases and J by 4 bases, 6 bases remained unmatched. The CDR3 sequence is CASSRPGQVYNEQFF. The CDR3 DNA reads as TGTGCCAGTAGTAGACCGGGACAGGTTTACAATGAGCAGTTCTTC.

The V call is TRBV3-1 (or the pseudogene TRBV3-2), the J call TRBJ1-4, with D maybe TRBD1 (6 bases). CDR3 size: 14 residues. Germline V gives CDR1 LGHDT, CDR2 YNNKEL (reference sequence). V shed 6 bases and J shed 7 bases, with 15 bases lying between them. The CDR3 sequence: CASSVGGASEKLFF. The CDR3, as DNA: TGTGCCAGCAGTGTAGGGGGTGCGAGTGAAAAACTGTTTTTT.

The chain joins TRBV11-2 to TRBJ2-3, with 7 bases matching TRBD2. The ends lost 0 bases at V and 7 bases at J; junction bases unmatched: 13. Germline CDR1 SGHAT, CDR2 FQNNGV. The CDR3 covers 17 residues. The CDR3 spells CASSLDRSSGVRYTQYF. In nucleotides, the CDR3 is TGTGCCAGCAGCTTAGATCGGTCCAGCGGGGTTAGGTATACGCAGTATTTT.

The rearrangement joins TRBV5-4 to TRBJ2-3; D might be TRBD2 (6 bases). The V end lost 5 bases, the J end lost 3 bases, and 19 bases lay between the germline ends. Germline V gene lookup returns CDR1 SGHNT and CDR2 YYREEE (reference sequence). The CDR3 consists of 16 residues. The CDR3 sequence: CASSLGDSRGTDTQYF. The CDR3 DNA reads as TGTGCCAGCAGTCTGGGTGATTCGCGGGGTACAGATACGCAGTATTTT.

The CDR3 sequence: CASSLSVIGRATVPRLQFF. The CDR3 DNA reads TGTGCCAGCAGCTTATCGGTAATAGGGCGGGCGACCGTCCCTCGATTGCAGTTCTTC. The V call is TRBV7-9, the J call TRBJ2-1, with D maybe TRBD2 (5 bases). Germline V gene lookup returns CDR1 SEHNR and CDR2 FQNEAQ (reference sequence). This CDR3 comprises 19 residues. Trimming cost V 2 bases and J 12 bases, with 32 bases left between them.

This clone occurred a few times. The gene calls are TRBV9 and TRBJ2-7, with TRBD2 identical over 9 bases. This CDR3 has 15 residues. In germline, CDR1 is SGDLS, CDR2 YYNGEE. The ends lost 4 bases at V and 3 bases at J; junction bases unmatched: 8. CDR3 amino acids: CASSPRVAGVYEQYF. CDR3 DNA sequence: TGTGCCAGCAGCCCCCGCGTAGCGGGGGTCTACGAGCAGTACTTC.

The J gene is TRBJ1-1, the V gene TRBV6-6; D gene unclear. The germline V gene has CDR1 MNHNY and CDR2 SVGAGI (reference sequence). The V end was cut by 6 bases, the J end by 7 bases, with 18 bases between. This CDR3 is 14 amino acids long. CDR3 sequence (DNA): TGTGCCAGCAGCCTACCGGACTATTCCAGTGAAGCTTTCTTT. It codes for CASSLPDYSSEAFF.

V is TRBV6-5 and J is TRBJ2-7; 8 nucleotides match TRBD1. Germline CDR1 MNHEY, CDR2 SVGAGI. The CDR3 extends over 14 amino acids. The V gene end was trimmed by 7 bases and the J gene end by 2 bases; junction bases not matched to a gene: 7. CDR3 nucleotides: TGTGCCAGCATGGACAGGGCGACCACCTACGAGCAGTACTTC. Translation: CASMDRATTYEQYF.

In this sample, this clone turned up once. J is TRBJ2-5 and V is TRBV5-4; 9 nucleotides align to TRBD2. The junction had 5 bases not matched to a gene; V was cut back by 0 bases and J by 2 bases. The CDR3 sequence is 16 residues long. Per the germline V gene, CDR1 is SGHNT and CDR2 is YYREEE (reference sequence). DNA of the CDR3: TGTGCCAGCAGCTTGGCCGCTAGCGGGGCACAAGAGACCCAGTACTTC. It codes for CASSLAASGAQETQYF.